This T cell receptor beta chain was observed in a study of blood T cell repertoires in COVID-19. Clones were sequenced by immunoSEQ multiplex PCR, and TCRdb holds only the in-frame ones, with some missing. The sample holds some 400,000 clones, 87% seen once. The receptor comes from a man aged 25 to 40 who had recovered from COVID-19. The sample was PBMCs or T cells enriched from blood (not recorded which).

The CDR3 protein is CASSPPVGDGYTF. The CDR3 DNA is TGTGCCAGCTCACCACCGGTCGGGGATGGCTACACCTTC. The rearrangement links TRBV18 to TRBJ1-2; no clear D. V lost 0 bases to trimming and J lost 6 bases, with 8 bases between them. CDR1 is KGHSH and CDR2 is LQKENI in the germline V gene. The CDR3 length is 13 residues. Looking up the rest from reference TRBV18 and TRBJ1-2 gives the full variable domain: NAGVMQNPRHLVRRRGQEARLRCSPMKGHSHVYWYRQLPEEGLKFMVYLQKENIIDESGMPKERFSAEFPKEGPSILRIQQVVRGDSAAYFCASSPPVGDGYTFGSGTRLTVV.